Listed here are 21 T cell receptor delta chains from one sample, sequenced in a study of gamma-delta chains in newborns, infants, children. TCRdb reanalyzed the reads using CATT. Among roughly 7,400 delta-chain clones listed, approximately 10% were seen once. What was sequenced was blood. These receptors were obtained from a child who was a newborn, infant or young child, either healthy, febrile or measles-vaccinated (not recorded which).

This clone was seen a few times. TCRdb gives a protein that differs at residue 3 from what the DNA encodes, so the protein here is translated from the DNA. This chain connects TRDV2 to TRDJ1; 13 bases are shared with TRDD3. Germline V CDR1 and CDR2: GEAIGNYY, EKD. This CDR3 is built from 16 residues. CDR3 sequence reads: CARDILGDTRTDKLIF. The DNA of the CDR3 is TGTGCCCGTGACATACTGGGGGATACGCGCACCGATAAACTCATCTTT.

Concerning this clone itself: TCRdb and the translated DNA give different amino acids at residue 6; the protein presented here is the one translated from the DNA. The CDR3 reads CACDTAVIGNTDKLIF. As DNA, the CDR3 is TGTGCCTGTGACACCGCGGTAATAGGTAACACCGATAAACTCATCTTT. The chain combines TRDV2 with TRDJ1; possibly TRDD1 for D (5 bases). The CDR3 length is 16 residues. CDR1 is GEAIGNYY and CDR2 is EKD in the germline V gene. The V and J ends lost 0 bases and 0 bases respectively, with 13 bases between them.

The chain joins TRDV2 to TRDJ1; D gene uncertain. Since TCRdb gives no J gene, matching the DNA to germline was used here to assign it. The germline V and J ends were trimmed by 3 bases and 7 bases, with 26 bases remaining between them. There are 17 residues in the CDR3. CDR1 is GEAIGNYY and CDR2 is EKD in the germline V gene. CDR3: CACDRMVETRITRKLIF. The CDR3 DNA reads as TGTGCCTGTGACCGCATGGTGGAGACGCGTATCACCCGTAAACTCATCTTT.

By sample fraction, this clone is medium-sized. The chain joins TRDV2 to TRDJ1; 8 bases match TRDD3. From germline, CDR1 is GEAIGNYY and CDR2 EKD. The V gene end was trimmed by 3 bases and the J gene end by 3 bases; junction bases not matched to a gene: 8. The CDR3 has 15 amino acids. CDR3 protein: CACDVLGAGSDKLIF. In DNA, the CDR3 is TGTGCCTGTGACGTACTGGGGGCCGGATCCGATAAACTCATCTTT.

Regarding this clone: At one of its ends the junction is not consistent with the germline gene, which may arise from a read error. The chain links TRDV2 to TRDJ1, with 7 bases that match TRDD3. No J gene was available from TCRdb, and it was assigned here by a germline match of the DNA. Germline assignment: CDR1 GEAIGNYY and CDR2 EKD. The CDR3 spans 14 residues. The CDR3 reads CAGDLGGETDKLIF. The CDR3 region has the DNA TGTGCCGGTGACCTGGGGGGGGAAACCGATAAACTCATCTTT.

This chain joins TRDV2 and TRDJ1; 8 bases agree with TRDD3. Germline matching of the DNA provided the J gene here, since TCRdb leaves it blank. The V segment lost 3 bases and the J segment 2 bases; nucleotides outside the gene matches: 13. Germline CDR1 and CDR2: GEAIGNYY and EKD. The length of the CDR3 is 17 residues. CDR3 residues: CACDPLGGDRGTDKLIF. The CDR3 DNA reads as TGTGCCTGTGACCCCCTAGGGGGGGATAGAGGGACCGATAAACTCATCTTT.

Only a few counts were recorded for this clone. The chain links TRDV2 to TRDJ1, with 8 bases matching TRDD3. V shed 3 bases, J shed 2 bases, and the junction held 16 bases outside the gene matches. The CDR3 is 18 amino acids. Per germline, CDR1 GEAIGNYY and CDR2 EKD. CDR3 residues: CACDYLGGGFKKTDKLIF. CDR3 DNA sequence: TGTGCCTGTGACTATCTAGGTGGGGGATTCAAAAAAACCGATAAACTCATCTTT.

This clone was seen more than once but under ten times. The same CDR3 can be traced to other DNA sequences in this sample. The chain joins TRDV2 to TRDJ3; 7 bases are shared with TRDD3. The trim removed 0 bases at V and 0 bases at J, leaving 4 bases unmatched. Germline V lookup: CDR1 GEAIGNYY, CDR2 EKD. The CDR3 loop spans 18 amino acids. CDR3 in amino acids: CACDTAGGSSWDTRQMFF. Written as DNA, the CDR3 is TGTGCCTGTGACACCGCTGGGGGGAGCTCCTGGGACACCCGACAGATGTTTTTC.

Relative to its sample, this clone is medium-sized. The rearrangement links TRDV2 to TRDJ1; 10 nucleotides line up with TRDD3. This CDR3 spans 18 amino acids. The germline V gene has CDR1 GEAIGNYY and CDR2 EKD. The V segment lost 6 bases and the J segment 3 bases; nucleotides outside the gene matches: 18. The CDR3 region has the DNA TGTGCCTGTCTCGCACTGGGGGATCTATCGGAGGGCGCCGATAAACTCATCTTT. Its translation is CACLALGDLSEGADKLIF.

The J gene corresponds to TRDJ3; a V gene call is absent; no check of the table's D call, TRDD3, against the DNA was made. The CDR3 length is 22 residues. The CDR3 DNA reads TGTGCCTGTGACTCTACCGTACTGGGGGGTACTTGGAGCTCCTGGGACACCCGACAGATGTTTTTC. The encoded protein is CACDSTVLGGTWSSWDTRQMFF.

As concerns this clone: A junction end diverges from the germline sequence, so it may reflect a read error. J is TRDJ3 and V is TRDV2, with TRDD3 matching over 13 bases. Germline matching of the DNA provided the J gene here, since TCRdb leaves it blank. The CDR3 length is 20 residues. CDR1 and CDR2 (germline): GEAIGNYY, EKD. This CDR3 is CACDPTGGYGGSWDTRKMFF. The CDR3 coding sequence is TGTGCCTGTGACCCTACTGGGGGATACGGCGGCTCCTGGGACACCCGAAAGATGTTTTTC.

This clone is judged medium-sized. The rearrangement uses TRDV2 and TRDJ3; 12 bases fit TRDD3. Per the germline V gene, CDR1 is GEAIGNYY and CDR2 is EKD. The CDR3 is made up of 21 amino acids. V shed 1 base, J shed 0 bases, and the junction held 9 bases outside the gene matches. The DNA for the CDR3 is TGTGCCTGTGACACTGATACTGGGGGATACCCCCGCTCCTGGGACACCCGACAGATGTTTTTC. This gives the protein CACDTDTGGYPRSWDTRQMFF.

With the J gene uncalled, the V gene is TRDV2; the table calls TRDD3, which could not be checked here. The CDR3 has 18 residues. Per germline, CDR1 GEAIGNYY and CDR2 EKD. In DNA, the CDR3 is TGTGCCTGTGACACGGGCTCCGATGGGGGGGCAAAAACCGATAAAATCATCTTT. This gives the protein CACDTGSDGGAKTDKIIF.

V and J are TRDV2 and TRDJ3; TRDD3 matches at 11 bases. V lost 4 bases, J lost 0 bases, and 7 bases stayed unmatched. CDR3 size: 19 residues. Germline CDR1 reads GEAIGNYY; CDR2 reads EKD. This CDR3 is CACDPTGGYSSWDTRQMFF. The CDR3 bases are TGTGCCTGTGATCCTACTGGGGGATATAGCTCCTGGGACACCCGACAGATGTTTTTC.

This clone has more than one count but fewer than ten. This may come from a read error, since a much larger clone is one base off. This same CDR3 is encoded by further DNA sequences in the sample. The rearrangement uses TRDV2 and TRDJ1, with D tentatively TRDD3 (6 bases). Trimming cost V 7 bases and J 4 bases, with 18 bases left between them. Per the germline V gene, CDR1 is GEAIGNYY and CDR2 is EKD. The CDR3 is 14 amino acids. The CDR3 DNA follows: TGTGCCTGCGACGAGATGGGGGCCATCGATAAACTCATCTTT. Its translation is CACDEMGAIDKLIF.

This chain links TRDV2 with TRDJ1; 13 nucleotides match TRDD3. The CDR3 covers 16 residues. Looked up from germline, CDR1 is GEAIGNYY and CDR2 is EKD. The V and J ends lost 3 bases and 3 bases, in that order; junction bases with no gene match: 6. CDR3 nucleotides: TGTGCCTGTGACGTACTGGGGGATACGTACGCCGATAAACTCATCTTT. It translates to CACDVLGDTYADKLIF.

This clone is termed medium-sized. This chain connects TRDV2 to TRDJ2; 7 nucleotides agree with TRDD3. The germline V gene encodes CDR1 GEAIGNYY and CDR2 EKD. V was clipped by 3 bases and J by 0 bases; unmatched bases: 12. The CDR3 runs 18 residues. The CDR3 reads CACDPLRRDTPLTAQLFF. As DNA, the CDR3 is TGTGCCTGTGACCCCCTGCGGAGGGATACTCCTTTGACAGCACAACTCTTCTTT.

The genes are TRDV2 and TRDJ1; 9 bases line up with TRDD3. V dropped 3 bases and J dropped 0; count of bases not matched to a gene: 4. The CDR3 is made up of 15 amino acids. Per germline, CDR1 GEAIGNYY and CDR2 EKD. Here the CDR3 reads CACDPLGEHTDKLIF. CDR3 sequence (DNA): TGTGCCTGTGACCCACTGGGGGAACACACCGATAAACTCATCTTT.

The sample holds a few counts of this clone. Compared with germline, one end of the junction differs, possibly owing to a read error. CDR3 in amino acids: CARDPLYVLGDTNTDKPIF. The CDR3 coding sequence is TGTGCCCGTGACCCACTTTATGTACTGGGGGATACCAACACCGATAAACCCATCTTT. V is TRDV2 and J is TRDJ1; 12 bases match TRDD3. Looked up from germline, CDR1 is GEAIGNYY and CDR2 is EKD. This CDR3 comprises 19 residues.

This clone ranks as medium-sized. The chain is built from TRDV2 and TRDJ1; 7 nucleotides match TRDD3. Germline CDR1 GEAIGNYY, CDR2 EKD. The CDR3 has 17 amino acids. After removal of 1 base from V and 0 bases from J, the junction contained 10 bases not matched to a gene. In nucleotides, the CDR3 is TGTGCCTGTGACACGGTGGGGGACCGCAGGTACACCGATAAACTCATCTTT. This encodes CACDTVGDRRYTDKLIF.

This clone turned up a few times. At the DNA level, this CDR3 is encoded by other sequences in the same sample as well. The rearrangement links TRDV2 to TRDJ1, with 13 bases matching TRDD3. Germline-derived CDR1 and CDR2 are GEAIGNYY and EKD. This CDR3 is built from 16 residues. V shed 2 bases and J 3 bases; nucleotides not matched to a gene: 5. The CDR3 reads CACDILGDTAPDKLIF. In nucleotides, the CDR3 is TGTGCCTGTGACATACTGGGGGATACGGCACCCGATAAACTCATCTTT.